A single T cell receptor (beta chain) is shown here with its context. The sample is drawn from a study of T cells after yellow fever vaccination. Germline CDR1 reads LGHDT; CDR2 reads YNNKEL (reference sequence). The CDR3 runs 18 residues. The V end was cut by 0 bases, the J end by 5 bases, with 22 bases between. Template switching with 5'RACE generated the TCR cDNA and added a universal primer site and UMIs. TCRdb reprocessed the 5' RACE reads via MiXCR and lists one record per CDR3 protein. The sample has about 170,000 distinct CDR3 sequences; approximately 11% are singletons. The chain recombines TRBV3-1 with TRBJ2-5; D possibly corresponds to TRBD2 (5 bases). The receptor was isolated from a man younger than 35 who received the YFV17D yellow fever vaccine. Sequenced material: CD8+ T cells sorted from PBMCs, taken 15 days after the yellow fever booster vaccination. CDR3 DNA sequence: TGTGCCAGCAGCCAAGATAGTCTGAGTAGCGTCTATTGGGAGACCCAGTACTTC. Encoded protein: CASSQDSLSSVYWETQYF.